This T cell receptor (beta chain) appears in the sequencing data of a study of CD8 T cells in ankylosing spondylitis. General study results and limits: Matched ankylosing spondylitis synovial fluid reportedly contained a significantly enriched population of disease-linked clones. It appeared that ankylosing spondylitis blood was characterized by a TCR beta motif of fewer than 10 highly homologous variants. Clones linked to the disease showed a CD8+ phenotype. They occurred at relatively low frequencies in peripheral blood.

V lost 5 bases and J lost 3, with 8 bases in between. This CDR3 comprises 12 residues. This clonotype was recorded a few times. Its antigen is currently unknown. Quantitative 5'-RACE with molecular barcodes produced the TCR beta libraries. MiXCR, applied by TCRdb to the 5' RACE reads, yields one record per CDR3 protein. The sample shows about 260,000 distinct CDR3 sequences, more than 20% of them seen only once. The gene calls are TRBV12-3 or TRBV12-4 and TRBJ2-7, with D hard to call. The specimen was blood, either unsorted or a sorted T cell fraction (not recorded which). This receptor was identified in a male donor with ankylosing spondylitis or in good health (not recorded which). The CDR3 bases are TGTGCCAGCAGTGAGGACGGCTACGAGCAGTACTTC. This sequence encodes CASSEDGYEQYF.